The following is a T cell receptor (beta chain) sequence with its context. As processed by the authors: Estimates of nucleated cell counts were drawn from the amplification of reference gene primers. Using immunoSEQ multiplex PCR, the repertoire was profiled, and TCRdb retains in-frame clones only, with some absent. The V and J calls and clone size were taken over from that table, and D and trimming were inferred from the DNA. The table lists 20,000 to 30,000 clones, about 87% of them singletons. This specimen belongs to a study of blood T cell repertoires in COVID-19. Overall study: Spain, Italy and the United States supplied samples that represented acute and convalescent COVID-19. PBMCs, B-cell-depleted T cells, or T cells were the source of the cDNA or gDNA that made up the material.

This TCR was recovered from a human donor in a cohort sampled during active COVID-19. The sample was peripheral blood.

The CDR3 DNA sequence: TGTGCCAGCAGTTTGAGGGGACTAGCCAGATACAATGAGCAGTTCTTC. Protein product: CASSLRGLARYNEQFF. The J gene is TRBJ2-1, the V gene TRBV28, with 9 bases fitting TRBD2. Germline CDR1 MDHEN, CDR2 SYDVKM. The J segment lost 4 bases and the V segment lost 3 bases, leaving 7 bases of the junction unmatched. This CDR3 spans 16 amino acids.